One and the same sample provided the 2 T cell receptor beta chains below, sequenced in a study of yellow fever vaccine responses in identical twins. MiXCR, run by TCRdb on the RT-PCR reads, gives a single entry per CDR3 protein. The data hold 2,500 to 3,000 distinct CDR3 sequences, with about 90% observed a single time. Sequencing used T cells from blood (PBMCs), unsorted or a sorted subset (not recorded which), obtained before or after yellow fever vaccination (not recorded which). Source of these receptors: a female donor who received the yellow fever vaccine.

The chain has TRBV15 and TRBJ1-1; D is undetermined. This CDR3 is 16 amino acids long. Germline V gives CDR1 LNHNV, CDR2 YYDKDF (reference sequence). Trimming pared 0 bases from V and 5 bases from J, leaving 16 bases between. The CDR3 spells CATSREGASPRTEAFF. Written as DNA, the CDR3 is TGTGCCACCAGCAGAGAAGGAGCATCCCCGAGAACTGAAGCTTTCTTT.

The chain couples TRBV6-1 to TRBJ2-1, with 8 bases identical to TRBD2. V was pared by 8 bases and J by 0 bases, with 9 bases of the junction left unmatched. The germline CDR1 and CDR2 sequences are MNHNS and SASEGT. CDR3 length: 16 amino acids. For the CDR3, the DNA is TGTGCCAGCCCGAAGCGGGGGATTAGCTCCTACAATGAGCAGTTCTTC. It specifies CASPKRGISSYNEQFF.